The following is a T cell receptor beta chain sequence with its context. This clone was seen a few times. There is no known antigen for this receptor. The junction departs from the called germline gene at one end, perhaps through a read error. The data belong to a study of blood T cell repertoires in COVID-19 (dated by TCRdb to the early 2020s). Study-level background: The collaborator samples originated in the United States, Italy and Spain and spanned the acute and convalescent phases of COVID-19. The material from the prospective study consisted of cDNA or gDNA derived from T cells, B-cell-depleted T cells, or PBMCs. Subjects who had been exposed to COVID-19, were actively infected with it, or had recovered from it provided the deeply sampled blood TCRbeta repertoires that made up the dataset. A freely available public database, intended as a resource for researchers studying the immune response to SARS-CoV-2, is where the repertoires were released. The samples were drawn from two sources: the first 160 participants of the ongoing ImmuneRACE study, and over 950 subjects contributed by 6 global collaborators. A de-identified subject ID, COVID-19 status, age in years and sex were almost always included in the sample metadata. HLA class I and class II types, where available, came from metadata supplied by the sample provider rather than from assay-based typing.

Whole blood was collected in K2EDTA tubes by collaborating institutions according to the institutions' own protocols. For TCRbeta analysis, collaborators shipped samples in one of three forms: frozen whole blood, isolated PBMCs, or DNA extracted from either of those sample types. On the study overall, not on this receptor specifically: The amount of clinical and demographic metadata varied by source and participant and was provided uncurated.

The immunoSEQ Assay, a bias-controlled multiplex PCR, was used to amplify TCRbeta CDR3 regions from genomic DNA. From the authors' description of their analysis: The number of nucleated cells in each sample was estimated from the amplification of reference gene primers within the assay. To quantify the absolute abundance of each unique TCRbeta CDR3 rearrangement, sequence reads were collapsed and filtered. For each sample, productive Simpson clonality was calculated by taking the square root of Simpson's diversity index across productive rearrangements. Here the immuneACCESS table is served through TCRdb, limited to in-frame sequences with V and J called. Missing clones are a known gap in these copies; in checked studies unresolved V genes cover under half, and the rest lacks a known reason. That table gives V, J and clone size, and the DNA gave D and trimming. The sample yields 240,000 or so clones; roughly 80% were counted once. 3% to 4% of the sample lies in the top ten.

This receptor was obtained from a woman younger than 35 with acute or convalescent COVID-19. The sample was peripheral blood.

CDR3 protein: CASSLVGTGAPNDQFF. The nucleotides are TGTGCCAGCAGCTTGGTCGGGACAGGGGCCCCCAATGATCAGTTCTTC. This sequence uses TRBV5-4 and TRBJ2-1; TRBD1 aligns with 10 central bases. In the germline V gene (reference sequence), CDR1 corresponds to SGHNT and CDR2 to YYREEE. Its CDR3 holds 16 amino acids, cysteine through phenylalanine. Only the CDR3 DNA stays, 48 bases, in frame from base 1.